This TCR beta chain is drawn from a study of T cell responses to AZD1222 COVID-19 vaccine. Profiled with immunoSEQ multiplex PCR; TCRdb holds only in-frame clones, not every one. Of fewer than 150,000 clones in the sample, about 88% were seen once. The CDR3 is 12 residues long. Germline CDR1 SQVTM, CDR2 ANQGSEA. Trimming took off 7 bases at V and 4 bases at J, with 10 bases between the two ends. This clone was picked up one time. The TCR originated in an adult who received the AZD1222 COVID-19 vaccine. The chain combines TRBV29-1 with TRBJ1-4; no firm D call. This sample comprised peripheral blood, obtained 28 days after the second AZD1222 dose. The CDR3 sequence: CSARVFNEKLFF. The CDR3 nucleotides are TGCAGCGCCCGGGTCTTTAATGAAAAACTGTTTTTT.